This paragraph covers one T cell receptor (beta chain) sequence. This record belongs to a study of blood T cell repertoires in COVID-19. The wider study: Samples representing acute and convalescent COVID-19 were sourced from the United States, Italy and Spain.

Participant ages covered about 18 to 95 years across about two dozen US areas. The recovered donors of Cohort 3 showed two negative PCRs, clearance, or symptom resolution. CDR3 length equals 14 residues. Looked up from germline, CDR1 is SGHAT and CDR2 is FQNNGV. Trimming pared 0 bases from V and 4 bases from J, leaving 9 bases between. In the authors' workflow: How many nucleated cells were present was estimated from reference gene primer amplification. Sequenced by immunoSEQ multiplex PCR; TCRdb stores in-frame clones only, minus some. V and J calls and clone size are those listed in that table; D and trimming were worked out from the DNA. The repertoire has around 250,000 clones, around nine tenths of them found once; the top ten carry 1.5% to 2%.

The sequenced sample consisted of PBMCs or T cells enriched from blood (not recorded which). This TCR came from a woman aged 50 to 60 who had recovered from COVID-19. The rearrangement uses TRBV11-2 and TRBJ2-5; weak D call: TRBD1 (5 bases). The chain's CDR3 is CASSLEIQGETQYF. CDR3 sequence (DNA): TGTGCCAGCAGCTTAGAGATCCAGGGAGAGACCCAGTACTTC.